The entry below describes one T cell receptor beta chain. These data originate in a study of blood T cells in healthy people across ages. The wider study: Per two T cells, about one barcoded beta molecule was captured through template switching.

Combining a sample-barcoded 5' primer with a J-beta primer mix, a second PCR ran for about 6 to 12 cycles. TCRdb re-called the 5' RACE reads through MiXCR, storing one row per CDR3 protein. The table includes 790,000 or so distinct CDR3 sequences, about 61% detected once. The V gene's germline CDR1 is SGHDN and CDR2 FVKESK. V gave up 2 bases and J gave up 5 bases; unmatched junction bases: 3. The CDR3 is made up of 14 amino acids. The V gene is TRBV14, the J gene TRBJ1-2; 9 bases map to TRBD1. The sequenced sample consisted of blood. The TCR was taken from a middle-aged man in good health. CDR3 loop: CASSQRTGAYGYTF. CDR3 nucleotide sequence: TGTGCCAGCAGCCAAAGGACAGGGGCATATGGCTACACCTTC.